This T cell receptor (beta chain) is from a study of T cells in women clearing cervical HPV infection. Across the whole study: Blood came at first lesion visit for cases, post-clearance for controls. General observations from the study: Cases and controls were distinguished at AUC around 0.8 by richness and V genes. Effector/memory and HPV-specific T cells were not isolated, and association timing is unknown.

Concerning this clone: Its target is not known. The read falls 3 residues short of the CDR3 end, and the missing part is taken from the germline J gene.

Assay: immunoSEQ multiplex PCR; the TCRdb copy retains only in-frame clones and omits some. In all, the sample yields around 28,000 clones. There are 15 residues in the CDR3. Germline CDR1 reads MNHNS; CDR2 reads SASEGT. V lost 3 bases, J lost 5 bases, and 13 bases lay in between. The source is a woman between 18 and 70 years old with a cervical HPV16 infection that either progressed to CIN3+ or cleared (not recorded which). This rearrangement joins TRBV6-1 to TRBJ2-2; a possible D gene is TRBD2 (6 bases). Sequenced input: blood buffy coat. The covered CDR3 bases are TGTGCCAGCAGTGAGCGGGGTCCCCTTACCGGGGAG. As protein: CASSERGPLTGE. Given in full, the CDR3 is CASSERGPLTGELFF.